One and the same sample provided the 25 T cell receptor beta chains below, sequenced in a study of blood T cell repertoires in COVID-19. Only in-frame clones appear in the TCRdb table, and some are missing; sequencing was by immunoSEQ multiplex PCR. The sample shows 65,000 to 85,000 clones, about 87% of them seen only once. The material sequenced was peripheral blood. The receptors shown here come from a human donor in a cohort sampled during active COVID-19.

The gene calls are TRBV5-6 and TRBJ2-7; 10 bases are shared with TRBD1. Losses at the gene ends were 3 bases for V and 4 bases for J; bases not matched to a gene: 10. CDR3 length: 16 amino acids. The V gene's germline CDR1 is SGHDT and CDR2 YYEEEE. The CDR3 protein is CASSSTTDRGLYEQYF. As DNA, the CDR3 is TGTGCCAGCAGCTCGACCACTGACAGGGGGCTATACGAGCAGTACTTC.

CDR3 residues: CASSPGLTSTDTQYF. CDR3 sequence (DNA): TGTGCCAGCAGCCCGGGACTAACCAGCACAGATACGCAGTATTTT. The genes are TRBV7-2 and TRBJ2-3; the match to TRBD2 covers 7 bases. V gave up 5 bases and J gave up 0 bases; unmatched junction bases: 5. Germline loops: CDR1 SGHTA, CDR2 FQGNSA. This CDR3 comprises 15 residues.

The rearrangement uses TRBV28 and TRBJ1-5, with D perhaps TRBD1 (5 bases). This CDR3 is built from 14 residues. V was cut by 5 bases and J by 7 bases, with 15 bases left in between. The germline V gene has CDR1 MDHEN and CDR2 SYDVKM. This chain's CDR3 is CASSPYLTAQPQHF. The CDR3 DNA reads as TGTGCCAGCAGTCCTTATCTGACAGCCCAGCCCCAGCATTTT.

The chain links TRBV7-2 to TRBJ2-7; the D gene is possibly TRBD2 (6 bases). The CDR3 has 15 residues. Trimming stripped 1 base from V and 0 bases from J, with 10 bases between. CDR1 and CDR2 from the germline V gene are SGHTA and FQGNSA. This CDR3 reads CASSLELANSYEQYF. The CDR3 nucleotides are TGTGCCAGCAGCTTAGAACTAGCTAACTCCTACGAGCAGTACTTC.

This clone appeared a single time. The J gene is TRBJ1-2, the V gene TRBV5-1; D gene ambiguous. The length of the CDR3 is 15 residues. Trimming shortened V by 1 base and J by 2 bases, and 12 bases separated the two germline ends. In germline, CDR1 is SGHRS, CDR2 YFSETQ. The CDR3 nucleotides read TGCGCCAGCAGCTTGTCCCGTGGCCAGAACTATGGCTACACCTTC. It specifies CASSLSRGQNYGYTF.

The table lists this clone with a count of one. The gene calls are TRBV7-3 and TRBJ2-3; 12 bases are shared with TRBD2. CDR1 and CDR2 from the germline V gene are SGHTA and FQGTGA. The CDR3 is made up of 17 amino acids. With 3 bases clipped from V and 4 bases from J, the junction kept 8 bases outside the gene matches. CDR3 region: CASSLGLAGGGSDTQYF. The CDR3 nucleotides read TGTGCCAGCAGCTTGGGGCTAGCGGGAGGGGGCTCAGATACGCAGTATTTT.

The J gene is TRBJ1-2, the V gene TRBV18; the D gene is possibly TRBD1 (5 bases). V lost 5 bases, J lost 2 bases, and 12 bases lay in between. The CDR3 totals 14 residues. The germline V gene has CDR1 KGHSH and CDR2 LQKENI. In nucleotides, the CDR3 is TGTGCCAGCTCAACCCTCCAGGGAAACTATGGCTACACCTTC. Its translation: CASSTLQGNYGYTF.

The chain has TRBV4-2 and TRBJ2-3; TRBD2 might be the D (5 bases). Trimming removed 0 bases from V and 4 bases from J, with 14 bases in between. The germline CDR1 and CDR2 sequences are LGHNA and YNFKEQ. This CDR3 region has 16 residues. CDR3 loop: CASSQDAASRSDTQYF. The CDR3 DNA reads TGTGCCAGCAGCCAAGATGCGGCTAGCAGATCAGATACGCAGTATTTT.

This chain connects TRBV4-2 to TRBJ2-3; 7 positions agree with TRBD2. Trimming took 4 bases from V and 4 from J; bases not matched to a gene: 8. CDR3 length: 15 residues. Looked up from germline, CDR1 is LGHNA and CDR2 is YNFKEQ. CDR3 coding DNA: TGTGCCAGCAGCCGGAGGGAGGGAGGGGCAGATACGCAGTATTTT. Encoded protein: CASSRREGGADTQYF.

This clone was picked up one time. J is TRBJ1-4 and V is TRBV19, with no clear D. The length of the CDR3 is 13 residues. Trimming shortened V by 3 bases and J by 8 bases, and 10 bases separated the two germline ends. In germline, CDR1 is LNHDA, CDR2 SQIVND (reference sequence). The CDR3 is CASSMQVKEKLFF. Written as DNA, the CDR3 is TGTGCCAGTAGTATGCAGGTAAAGGAAAAACTGTTTTTT.

V usage is TRBV27 and J usage is TRBJ1-1; D unclear. The CDR3 is 14 residues long. CDR1 MNHEY and CDR2 SMNVEV come from the germline V gene (reference sequence). Deletions cut 3 bases from V and 2 bases from J, with 10 bases between. The CDR3 reads CASSLARRNTEAFF. The CDR3 region has the DNA TGTGCCAGCAGTTTGGCCAGGCGTAACACTGAAGCTTTCTTT.

The chain carries TRBV2 and TRBJ2-7; D may be TRBD2 (6 bases). From germline, CDR1 is SNHLY and CDR2 FYNNEI. The CDR3 extends over 13 amino acids. Trimming took off 6 bases at V and 3 bases at J, with 12 bases between the two ends. The CDR3 DNA follows: TGTGCCAGCAGGGCTAGCGTTGACTACGAGCAGTACTTC. This gives the protein CASRASVDYEQYF.

The CDR3 bases are TGTGCCAGTAGTACCGGAAGACAGGGGAATCACGAGCAGTACTTC. The encoded protein is CASSTGRQGNHEQYF. The V gene is TRBV19, the J gene TRBJ2-7; 8 bases are shared with TRBD1. This CDR3 region has 15 residues. Germline CDR1 LNHDA, CDR2 SQIVND (reference sequence). J was trimmed by 5 bases and V by 4 bases; bases with no gene match: 10.

The rearrangement joins TRBV5-1 to TRBJ2-7; the D gene is possibly TRBD2 (5 bases). V gave up 0 bases and J gave up 3 bases, with 13 bases separating them. Germline V gene lookup returns CDR1 SGHRS and CDR2 YFSETQ. CDR3 length: 15 residues. This CDR3 reads CASSLVPGSGYEQYF. The DNA for the CDR3 is TGCGCCAGCAGCTTGGTGCCGGGATCAGGCTACGAGCAGTACTTC.

V gene TRBV28 combines with J gene TRBJ1-2; a weak D match, TRBD1 (6 bases). Germline CDR1 reads MDHEN; CDR2 reads SYDVKM. The V end was cut by 8 bases, the J end by 8 bases, with 18 bases between. The CDR3 contains 13 residues. CDR3 coding DNA: TGTGCCAGCGAAGTCGGGCAGGGGCAAGGCTACACCTTC. It specifies CASEVGQGQGYTF.

This clone was seen a handful of times. This chain joins TRBV10-2 and TRBJ2-5; 8 bases fit TRBD1. CDR1 and CDR2 (germline): WSHSY, SAAADI. The CDR3 length is 14 residues. V lost 5 bases to trimming and J lost 5 bases; unmatched junction nucleotides: 7. CDR3 nucleotide sequence: TGCGCCAGCAGTCACTCCAGGGGGCAGGAGACCCAGTACTTC. Protein sequence: CASSHSRGQETQYF.

This clone has only one observation. The chain recombines TRBV7-9 with TRBJ2-7; 8 positions match TRBD2. This CDR3 region has 13 residues. V gave up 5 bases and J gave up 5 bases; unmatched junction bases: 5. The germline gives CDR1 SEHNR, CDR2 FQNEAQ (reference sequence). The CDR3 reads CASSLSGGHEQYF. For the CDR3, the DNA is TGTGCCAGCAGCCTATCGGGAGGGCACGAGCAGTACTTC. The full variable domain, rest sourced from reference TRBV7-9 and TRBJ2-7, is DTGVSQNPRHKITKRGQNVTFRCDPISEHNRLYWYRQTLGQGPEFLTYFQNEAQLEKSRLLSDRFSAERPKGSFSTLEIQRTEQGDSAMYLCASSLSGGHEQYFGPGTRLTVT.

The genes are TRBV4-1 and TRBJ2-3, with 11 bases fitting TRBD2. Unmatched junction bases numbered 2, after V lost 2 bases and J lost 4 bases. Germline V gene lookup returns CDR1 MGHRA and CDR2 YSYEKL. The CDR3 loop spans 15 amino acids. CDR3 amino acids: CASSQLAGGADTQYF. The CDR3 bases are TGCGCCAGCAGCCAACTAGCGGGAGGAGCAGATACGCAGTATTTT.

The V gene is TRBV28, the J gene TRBJ2-1, with a weak D call TRBD1 (6 bases). Germline V CDR1 and CDR2: MDHEN, SYDVKM. CDR3 length: 16 amino acids. Trimming shortened V by 5 bases and J by 3 bases, and 17 bases separated the two germline ends. Written as DNA, the CDR3 is TGTGCCAGCAGTCCCCTCAGGACAGACCTCTACAATGAGCAGTTCTTC. It codes for CASSPLRTDLYNEQFF.

The genes are TRBV11-2 and TRBJ2-7; no definite D call. The germline V gene has CDR1 SGHAT and CDR2 FQNNGV. CDR3 length: 14 residues. The V gene lost 4 bases and the J gene lost 5 bases, with 15 bases spanning the gap. Written as DNA, the CDR3 is TGTGCCAGCAGCTCGTTCTGGGCCCTCAACGAGCAGTACTTC. Encoded protein: CASSSFWALNEQYF. The full variable domain, completed using reference TRBV11-2 and TRBJ2-7, is EAGVAQSPRYKIIEKRQSVAFWCNPISGHATLYWYQQILGQGPKLLIQFQNNGVVDDSQLPKDRFSAERLKGVDSTLKIQPAKLEDSAVYLCASSSFWALNEQYFGPGTRLTVT.

The genes are TRBV24-1 and TRBJ1-1; D gene uncertain. The CDR3 has 12 residues. Germline V CDR1 and CDR2: KGHDR, SFDVKD. Between the trimmed V and J ends, which lost 2 bases and 4 bases, there was a span of 4 bases. CDR3 in DNA: TGTGCCACCAGTGATTCCGGCACTGAAGCTTTCTTT. It encodes CATSDSGTEAFF.

J is TRBJ1-2 and V is TRBV7-2, with D uncertain. V shed 2 bases and J shed 5 bases, with 15 bases lying between them. The CDR3 is 15 amino acids. CDR1 SGHTA and CDR2 FQGNSA come from the germline V gene. Written as DNA, the CDR3 is TGTGCCAGCAGCTTATCTGAGAGAACGAGTTATGGCTACACCTTC. This encodes CASSLSERTSYGYTF.

The chain joins TRBV9 to TRBJ2-7, with 8 bases that match TRBD1. The V gene's germline CDR1 is SGDLS and CDR2 YYNGEE. The CDR3 covers 15 residues. Losses at the gene ends were 2 bases for V and 4 bases for J; bases not matched to a gene: 8. Here the CDR3 reads CASSVSSGGGYEQYF. Written as DNA, the CDR3 is TGTGCCAGCAGCGTCAGCTCAGGGGGCGGGTACGAGCAGTACTTC.

This clone was detected once. The rearrangement joins TRBV5-5 to TRBJ2-7, with 7 bases fitting TRBD2. There are 15 residues in the CDR3. The germline V gene has CDR1 SGHKS and CDR2 YYEKEE (reference sequence). J gave up 0 bases and V 5 bases, and 8 bases lay outside the gene matches. The DNA of the CDR3 is TGTGCCAGCAGTACCGCCGGGACTAACTCCTACGAGCAGTACTTC. Its protein product is CASSTAGTNSYEQYF.

J is TRBJ1-5 and V is TRBV4-1; D not certain. Trimming took off 4 bases at V and 11 bases at J, with 15 bases between the two ends. Germline values: CDR1 MGHRA, CDR2 YSYEKL. The CDR3 is made up of 13 amino acids. CDR3: CASSLDQTGTQHF. CDR3 coding DNA: TGCGCCAGCAGCCTAGATCAAACCGGGACCCAGCATTTT.